This T cell receptor (beta chain) was captured by sequencing in a study of Tregs in tolerant kidney transplant recipients. Germline V gives CDR1 SGHTA, CDR2 FQGNSA. The CDR3 is 14 amino acids. The junction had 7 bases not matched to a gene; V was cut back by 7 bases and J by 5 bases. Measured with immunoSEQ multiplex PCR; TCRdb has only the in-frame clones, and not every one. The table lists about 68,000 clones, around 84% of them singletons, with approximately 4.8% in the top ten. Material for sequencing was CD4+ T cells from blood. The TCR originated in a human donor in good health. The chain has TRBV7-2 and TRBJ2-2, with 7 bases identical to TRBD1. DNA for the CDR3: TGTGCCAGCACCCCTAGGGGGCTTACCGGGGAGCTGTTTTTT. Translated: CASTPRGLTGELFF.